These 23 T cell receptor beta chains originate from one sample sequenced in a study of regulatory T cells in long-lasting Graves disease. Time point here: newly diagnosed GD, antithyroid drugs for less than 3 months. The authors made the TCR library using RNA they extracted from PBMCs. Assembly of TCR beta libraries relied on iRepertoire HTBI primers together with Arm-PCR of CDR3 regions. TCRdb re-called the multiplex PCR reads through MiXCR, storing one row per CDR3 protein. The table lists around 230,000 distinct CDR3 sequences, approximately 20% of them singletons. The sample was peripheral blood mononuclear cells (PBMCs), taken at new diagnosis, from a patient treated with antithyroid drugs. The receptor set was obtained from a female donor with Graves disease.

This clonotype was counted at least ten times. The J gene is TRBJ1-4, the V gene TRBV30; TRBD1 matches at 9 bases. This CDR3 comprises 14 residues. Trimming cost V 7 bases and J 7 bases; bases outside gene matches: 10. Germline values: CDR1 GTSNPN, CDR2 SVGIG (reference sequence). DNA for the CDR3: TGTGCCTACATTACAGGGGGCCGGGGTGAAAAACTGTTTTTT. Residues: CAYITGGRGEKLFF.

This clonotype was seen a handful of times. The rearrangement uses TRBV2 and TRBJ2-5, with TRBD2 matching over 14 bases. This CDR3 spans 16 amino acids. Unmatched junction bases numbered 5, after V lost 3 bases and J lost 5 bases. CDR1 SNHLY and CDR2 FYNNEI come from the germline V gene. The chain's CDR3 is CASSETSGRAVETQYF. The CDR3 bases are TGTGCCAGCAGTGAGACTAGCGGGAGGGCCGTGGAGACCCAGTACTTC.

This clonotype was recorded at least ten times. CDR3 loop: CATSDPFDRAGPYEQYF. For the CDR3, the DNA is TGTGCCACCAGTGACCCTTTTGACAGGGCGGGCCCCTACGAGCAGTACTTC. The chain joins TRBV24-1 to TRBJ2-7; 7 bases agree with TRBD1. Unmatched junction bases numbered 13, after V lost 4 bases and J lost 2 bases. The CDR3 covers 17 residues. The germline gives CDR1 KGHDR, CDR2 SFDVKD.

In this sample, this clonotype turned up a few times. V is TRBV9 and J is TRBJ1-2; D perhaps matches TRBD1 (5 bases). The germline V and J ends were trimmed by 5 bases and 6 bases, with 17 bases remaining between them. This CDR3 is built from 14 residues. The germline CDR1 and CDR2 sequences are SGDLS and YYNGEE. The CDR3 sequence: CASSYRGRVDGYTF. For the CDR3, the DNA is TGTGCCAGCAGTTACCGGGGGAGGGTAGATGGCTACACCTTC. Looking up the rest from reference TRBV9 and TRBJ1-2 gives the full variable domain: DSGVTQTPKHLITATGQRVTLRCSPRSGDLSVYWYQQSLDQGLQFLIQYYNGEERAKGNILERFSAQQFPDLHSELNLSSLELGDSALYFCASSYRGRVDGYTFGSGTRLTVV.

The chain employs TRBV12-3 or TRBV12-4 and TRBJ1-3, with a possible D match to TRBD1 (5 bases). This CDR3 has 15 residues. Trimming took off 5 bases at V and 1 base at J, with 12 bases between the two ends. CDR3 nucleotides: TGTGCCAGCAGTGAGTTCCCAGGGTCTGGAAACACCATATATTTT. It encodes CASSEFPGSGNTIYF.

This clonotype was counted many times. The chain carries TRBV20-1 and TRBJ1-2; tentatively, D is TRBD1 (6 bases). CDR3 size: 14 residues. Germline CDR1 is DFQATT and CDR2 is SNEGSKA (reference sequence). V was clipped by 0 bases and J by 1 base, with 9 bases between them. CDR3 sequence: CSARDTGFNYGYTF. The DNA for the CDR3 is TGCAGTGCTAGAGATACAGGGTTTAACTATGGCTACACCTTC.

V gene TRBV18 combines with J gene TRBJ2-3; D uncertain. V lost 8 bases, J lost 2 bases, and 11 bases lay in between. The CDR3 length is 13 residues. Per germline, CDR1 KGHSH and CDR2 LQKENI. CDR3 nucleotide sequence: TGTGCCAGCCTACCCCATGCCACAGATACGCAGTATTTT. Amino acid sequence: CASLPHATDTQYF.

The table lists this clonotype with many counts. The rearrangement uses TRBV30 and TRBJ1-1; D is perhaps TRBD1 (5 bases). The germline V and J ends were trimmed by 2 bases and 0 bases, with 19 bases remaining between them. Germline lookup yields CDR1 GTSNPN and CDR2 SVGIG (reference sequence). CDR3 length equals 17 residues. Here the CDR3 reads CAWSPYGGGSMNTEAFF. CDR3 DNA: TGTGCCTGGAGTCCATACGGGGGGGGGTCTATGAACACTGAAGCTTTCTTT.

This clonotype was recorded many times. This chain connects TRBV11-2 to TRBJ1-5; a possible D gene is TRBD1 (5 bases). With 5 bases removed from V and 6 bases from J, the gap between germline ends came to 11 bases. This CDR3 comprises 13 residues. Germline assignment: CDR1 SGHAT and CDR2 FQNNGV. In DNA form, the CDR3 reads TGTGCCAGCAGCCAGTGGGGGATTCAGCCCCAGCATTTT. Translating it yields CASSQWGIQPQHF.

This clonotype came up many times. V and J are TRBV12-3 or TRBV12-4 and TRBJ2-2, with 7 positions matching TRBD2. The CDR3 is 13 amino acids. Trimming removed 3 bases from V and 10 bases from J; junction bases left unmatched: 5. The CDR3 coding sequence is TGTGCCAGCAGTTTTAGACTAGCCGCGGAGCTGTTTTTT. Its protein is CASSFRLAAELFF.

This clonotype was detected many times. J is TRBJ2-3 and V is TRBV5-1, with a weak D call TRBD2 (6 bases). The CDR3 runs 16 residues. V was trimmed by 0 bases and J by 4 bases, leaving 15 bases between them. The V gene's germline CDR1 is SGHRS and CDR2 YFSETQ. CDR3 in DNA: TGCGCCAGCAGCTTGGTACTAGCTGGGTCTGCAGATACGCAGTATTTT. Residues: CASSLVLAGSADTQYF.

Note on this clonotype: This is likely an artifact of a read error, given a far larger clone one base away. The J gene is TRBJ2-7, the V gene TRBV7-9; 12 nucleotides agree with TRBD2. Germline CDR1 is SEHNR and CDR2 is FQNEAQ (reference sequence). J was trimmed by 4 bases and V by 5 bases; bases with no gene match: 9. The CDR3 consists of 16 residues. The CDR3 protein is CASSPRRTSGIYEQYF. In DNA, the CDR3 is TGTGCCAGCAGCCCGAGGAGGACTAGCGGGATTTACGAGCAGTACTTC.

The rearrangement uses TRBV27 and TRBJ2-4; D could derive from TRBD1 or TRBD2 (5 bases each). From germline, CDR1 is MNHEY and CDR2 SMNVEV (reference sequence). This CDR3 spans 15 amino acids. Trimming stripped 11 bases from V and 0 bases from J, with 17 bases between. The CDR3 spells CARGRQRLAKNIQYF. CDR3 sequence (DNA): TGTGCCCGGGGACGACAGAGACTAGCCAAAAACATTCAGTACTTC.

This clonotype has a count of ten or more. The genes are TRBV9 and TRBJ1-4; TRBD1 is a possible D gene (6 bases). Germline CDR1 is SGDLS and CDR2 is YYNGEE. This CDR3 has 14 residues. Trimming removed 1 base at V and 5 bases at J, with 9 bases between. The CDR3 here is CASSVQGRNEKLFF. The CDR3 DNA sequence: TGTGCCAGCAGCGTACAGGGGCGAAATGAAAAACTGTTTTTT. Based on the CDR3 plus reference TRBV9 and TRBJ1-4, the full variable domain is DSGVTQTPKHLITATGQRVTLRCSPRSGDLSVYWYQQSLDQGLQFLIQYYNGEERAKGNILERFSAQQFPDLHSELNLSSLELGDSALYFCASSVQGRNEKLFFGSGTQLSVL.

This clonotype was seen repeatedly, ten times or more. This CDR3 reads CASSSRTGGYEQYF. CDR3 nucleotide sequence: TGTGCCAGCAGTTCCCGGACAGGGGGCTACGAGCAGTACTTC. The rearrangement joins TRBV27 to TRBJ2-7; 10 nucleotides align to TRBD1. This CDR3 is built from 14 residues. The V gene's germline CDR1 is MNHEY and CDR2 SMNVEV (reference sequence). V gave up 4 bases and J gave up 3 bases; unmatched junction bases: 3.

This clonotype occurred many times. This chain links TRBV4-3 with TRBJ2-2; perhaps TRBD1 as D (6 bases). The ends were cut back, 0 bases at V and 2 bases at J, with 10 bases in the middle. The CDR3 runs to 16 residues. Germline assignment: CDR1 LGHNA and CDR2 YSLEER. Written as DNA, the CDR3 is TGCGCCAGCAGCCAAGATGGGGGCACTAACACCGGGGAGCTGTTTTTT. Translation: CASSQDGGTNTGELFF.

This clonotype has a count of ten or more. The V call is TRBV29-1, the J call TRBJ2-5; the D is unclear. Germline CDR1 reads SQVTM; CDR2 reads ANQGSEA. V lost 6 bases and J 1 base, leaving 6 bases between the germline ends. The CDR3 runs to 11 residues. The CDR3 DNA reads TGCAGCGTGGGCACCCAAGAGACCCAGTACTTC. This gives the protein CSVGTQETQYF.

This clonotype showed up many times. The CDR3 here is CASSQGVGNTIYF. The DNA for the CDR3 is TGTGCCAGCAGCCAGGGGGTTGGAAACACCATATATTTT. V gene TRBV27 combines with J gene TRBJ1-3; 7 bases are a match to TRBD1. V shed 6 bases and J 3 bases; nucleotides not matched to a gene: 2. The CDR3 is 13 residues long. The germline V gene has CDR1 MNHEY and CDR2 SMNVEV (reference sequence).

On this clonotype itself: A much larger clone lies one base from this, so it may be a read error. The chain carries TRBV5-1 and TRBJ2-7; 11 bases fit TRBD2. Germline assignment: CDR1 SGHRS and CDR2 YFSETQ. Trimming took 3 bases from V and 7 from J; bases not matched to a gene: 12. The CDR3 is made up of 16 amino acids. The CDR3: CASSSARTSGSDEQYF. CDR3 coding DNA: TGCGCCAGCAGCTCGGCACGGACTAGCGGGTCGGATGAGCAGTACTTC.

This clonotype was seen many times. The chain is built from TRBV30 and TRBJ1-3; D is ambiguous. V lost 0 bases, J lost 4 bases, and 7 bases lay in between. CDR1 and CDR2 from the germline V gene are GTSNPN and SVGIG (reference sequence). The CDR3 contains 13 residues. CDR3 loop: CAWSVSGGNTIYF. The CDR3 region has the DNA TGTGCCTGGAGTGTATCGGGAGGAAACACCATATATTTT. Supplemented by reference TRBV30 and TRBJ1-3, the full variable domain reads SQTIHQWPATLVQPVGSPLSLECTVEGTSNPNLYWYRQAAGRGLQLLFYSVGIGQISSEVPQNLSASRPQDRQFILSSKKLLLSDSGFYLCAWSVSGGNTIYFGEGSWLTVV.

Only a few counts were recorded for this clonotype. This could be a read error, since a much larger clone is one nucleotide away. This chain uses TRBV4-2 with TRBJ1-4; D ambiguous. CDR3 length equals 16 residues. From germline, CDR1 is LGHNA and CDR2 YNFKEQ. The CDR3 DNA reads TGTGCCAGCAACCAAGGTACAGCGGCAACTAATGAAAAACTGTTTTTT. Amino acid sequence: CASNQGTAATNEKLFF.

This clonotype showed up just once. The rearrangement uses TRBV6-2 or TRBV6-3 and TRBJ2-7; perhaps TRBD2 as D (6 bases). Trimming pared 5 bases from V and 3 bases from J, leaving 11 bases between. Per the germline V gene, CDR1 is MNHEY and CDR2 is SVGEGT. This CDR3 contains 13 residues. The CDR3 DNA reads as TGTGCCAGCAGTCCCGGACTAAACTACGAGCAGTACGTC. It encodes CASSPGLNYEQYV.

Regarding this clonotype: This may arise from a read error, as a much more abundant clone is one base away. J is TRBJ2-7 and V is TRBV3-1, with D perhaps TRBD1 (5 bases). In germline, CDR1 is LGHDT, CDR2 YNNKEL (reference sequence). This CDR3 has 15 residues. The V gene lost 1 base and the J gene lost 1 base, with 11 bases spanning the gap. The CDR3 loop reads CASSQGWTSSYEQYF. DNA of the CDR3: TGTGCCAGCAGCCAAGGCTGGACATCTTCCTACGAGCAGTACTTC.